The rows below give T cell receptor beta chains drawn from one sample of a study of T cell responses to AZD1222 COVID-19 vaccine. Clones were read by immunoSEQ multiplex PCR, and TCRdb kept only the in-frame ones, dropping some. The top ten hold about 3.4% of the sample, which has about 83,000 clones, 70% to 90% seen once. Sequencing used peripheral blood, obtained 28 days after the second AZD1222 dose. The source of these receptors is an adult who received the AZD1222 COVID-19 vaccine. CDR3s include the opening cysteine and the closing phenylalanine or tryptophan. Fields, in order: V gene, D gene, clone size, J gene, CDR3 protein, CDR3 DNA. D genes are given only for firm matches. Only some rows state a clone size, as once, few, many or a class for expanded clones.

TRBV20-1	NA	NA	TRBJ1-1	CSASRDGIFF	TGCAGTGCTAGTCGTGACGGTATTTTCTTT
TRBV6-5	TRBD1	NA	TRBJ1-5	CASSFSHRGGLQPQHF	TGTGCCAGCAGTTTCTCCCACAGGGGAGGGCTGCAGCCCCAGCATTTT
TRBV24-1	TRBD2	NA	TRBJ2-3	CATSDLAGGHTDTQYF	TGTGCCACCAGTGATTTGGCGGGAGGGCACACAGATACGCAGTATTTT
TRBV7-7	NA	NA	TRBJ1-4	CASSPNSATNEKLFF	TGTGCCAGCAGCCCTAACAGTGCAACTAATGAAAAACTGTTTTTT
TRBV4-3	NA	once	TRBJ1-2	CASSLKQGGGYGYTF	TGCGCCAGCAGCCTAAAACAGGGAGGAGGCTATGGCTACACCTTC
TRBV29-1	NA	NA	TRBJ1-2	CSVEAGGGYTF	TGCAGCGTTGAGGCCGGGGGTGGCTACACCTTC
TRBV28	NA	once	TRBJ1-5	CASSLSGVSQPQHF	TGTGCCAGCAGTTTATCAGGGGTCAGTCAGCCCCAGCATTTT
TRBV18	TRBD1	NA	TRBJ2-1	CASSPRQGYNEQFF	TGTGCCAGCTCACCAAGACAGGGGTACAATGAGCAGTTCTTC
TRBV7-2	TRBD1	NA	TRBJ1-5	CASSSTGVGQPQHF	TGTGCCAGCAGCTCGACAGGGGTTGGCCAGCCCCAGCATTTT
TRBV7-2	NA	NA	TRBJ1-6	CASSLARTQGNSPLHF	TGTGCCAGCAGCTTAGCCAGGACTCAGGGGAATTCACCCCTCCACTTT
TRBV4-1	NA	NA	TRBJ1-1	CASSQLRGVNTEAFF	TGCGCCAGCAGCCAACTCAGGGGTGTGAACACTGAAGCTTTCTTT
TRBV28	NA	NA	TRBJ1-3	CASSQSRPRNTIYF	TGTGCCAGCAGTCAAAGTCGTCCAAGAAACACCATATATTTT
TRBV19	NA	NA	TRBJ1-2	CASTSAEYGYTF	NA
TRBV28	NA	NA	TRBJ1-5	CASSLGQGVQPQHF	TGTGCCAGCAGTTTAGGGCAGGGAGTGCAGCCCCAGCATTTT
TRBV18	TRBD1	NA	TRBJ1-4	CASSRSDRGSSTNEKLFF	TGTGCCAGCTCACGCTCGGACAGGGGGTCGTCGACTAATGAAAAACTGTTTTTT
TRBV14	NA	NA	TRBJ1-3	CASSPRQRSSGNTIYF	TGTGCCAGCAGCCCAAGACAGAGAAGCTCTGGAAACACCATATATTTT